This T cell receptor (beta chain) was captured in a study of cytomegalovirus exposure and HLA in healthy donors. Broader study findings: What a later analysis reportedly showed was that an Asian-associated ancestry cluster had fewer N-insertions than the approximately 700-donor mean. In a later analysis, V- and J-gene trimming of beta chains associated with a DCLRE1C missense variant, replicated independently.

With respect to this clone: Its antigen is unknown.

This PCR relied on a set of 60 Vbeta primers and 13 Jbeta primers. TCRdb's table, derived via immunoSEQ multiplex PCR, lists solely in-frame clones and lacks some. The sample contains approximately 92,000 clones, under 90% of which appear only once. Germline V gene data show CDR1 as MGHRA and CDR2 as YSYEKL. V was clipped by 1 base and J by 2 bases; unmatched bases: 14. The CDR3 spans 19 residues. The sample was PBMCs. V gene TRBV4-1 combines with J gene TRBJ1-3; 7 nucleotides match TRBD1. The source of this sequence is a woman in her 70s in good health and CMV-seropositive. CDR3 amino acids: CASSQAAGTDITPGNTIYF. CDR3 in DNA: TGCGCCAGCAGCCAAGCTGCCGGGACAGACATTACCCCTGGAAACACCATATATTTT.